This T cell receptor beta chain came from a study of human T cells and chemical hapten exposure. Per the original data handling: Over 95,000 TCRs per sample was the median, with a range of about 20,000 to 690,600. TCRdb recomputed calls from the RACE reads with MiXCR, one row per CDR3 protein. None of the V and J calls come from the authors' own analysis; TCRdb made them. The data contain more than 65,000 distinct CDR3 sequences, 7.5% to 9.5% of them singletons. Germline values: CDR1 MNHEY, CDR2 SVGAGI. J lost 6 bases, V lost 5 bases, and 6 bases had no gene match. CDR3 size: 13 residues. Time point here: patch test 1, 2 weeks after DPC sensitization. Treatment in this sample: therapeutic diphenylcyclopropenone sensitization with weekly scalp DPC. Each patch test followed a blood draw. Regarding this clonotype: A read error may be the cause here, since a much bigger clone is one base away.

Here the sequenced sample was whole blood, taken in connection with sensitization to the hapten diphenylcyclopropenone (DPC). The clonotype comes from a woman aged 25 to 39 with alopecia areata. Some clones in this sample may be carry-over from other donors' samples. This chain joins TRBV6-5 and TRBJ1-2, with TRBD1 matching 7 bases. This CDR3 is CASSVQGHDGYTF. CDR3 nucleotides: TGTGCCAGCAGTGTACAGGGGCACGATGGCTACACCTTC.